Below, 27 T cell receptor beta chains from the same sample are listed, as sequenced in a study of T cell repertoires in aging, cancer and after chemotherapy. TCR beta rearrangements were amplified from peripheral blood genomic DNA. Multiplex touch-down PCR with TRB-A/B primers amplified rearranged V-D-J TRB sequences. TCRdb passed the multiplex PCR reads through MiXCR, listing each CDR3 protein once. Seen here are under 6,000 distinct CDR3 sequences, around 24% observed once, and the top ten hold nearly 4.5%. Material for sequencing was blood. These receptors all come from a human donor with a blood cancer.

This clonotype is large (0.1 to 1%). The rearrangement links TRBV6-4 to TRBJ2-2; 8 bases match TRBD1. The junction had 0 bases not matched to a gene; V was cut back by 2 bases and J by 1 base. This CDR3 comprises 15 residues. Per the germline V gene, CDR1 is MRHNA and CDR2 is SNTAGT. The CDR3 bases are TGTGCCAGCAGTGACGGGACAGGGAACACCGGGGAGCTGTTTTTT. Protein: CASSDGTGNTGELFF.

This clonotype is deemed large (0.1 to 1%). The rearrangement joins TRBV29-1 to TRBJ2-1; D is possibly TRBD1 or TRBD2 (6 bases each). This CDR3 comprises 12 residues. Germline V gives CDR1 SQVTM, CDR2 ANQGSEA. The DNA of the CDR3 is TGCAGTGCTACGGGGGCGGCAAATGAGCAGTTCTTC. The encoded protein is CSATGAANEQFF.

This clonotype has only a few counts. The rearrangement joins TRBV20-1 to TRBJ1-3; D call uncertain. The germline V and J ends were trimmed by 4 bases and 4 bases, with 8 bases remaining between them. This CDR3 has 12 residues. Germline V gives CDR1 DFQATT, CDR2 SNEGSKA (reference sequence). The CDR3 is CSAKKAGNTIYF. The CDR3, as DNA: TGCAGTGCTAAAAAAGCGGGAAACACCATATATTTT.

This chain joins TRBV5-1 and TRBJ1-5; D gene unclear. The CDR3 spans 12 residues. Between the trimmed V and J ends, which lost 1 base and 1 base, there was a span of 0 bases. Per the germline V gene, CDR1 is SGHRS and CDR2 is YFSETQ. CDR3 in amino acids: CASSLSNQPQHF. DNA for the CDR3: TGCGCCAGCAGCTTGAGCAATCAGCCCCAGCATTTT.

The chain carries TRBV7-3 and TRBJ2-7, with D perhaps matching TRBD1 (6 bases). With 2 bases removed from V and 3 bases from J, the gap between germline ends came to 14 bases. The CDR3 extends over 15 amino acids. Looked up from germline, CDR1 is SGHTA and CDR2 is FQGTGA. CDR3 sequence reads: CASSLGPRGLYEQYF. In nucleotides, the CDR3 is TGTGCCAGCAGCTTAGGGCCCAGGGGCCTCTACGAGCAGTACTTC.

Concerning this clonotype: One junction end disagrees with the germline gene, perhaps due to a read error. The chain has TRBV5-1 and TRBJ2-1, with 10 bases aligning to TRBD2. The length of the CDR3 is 15 residues. Germline V gene data show CDR1 as SGHRS and CDR2 as YFSETQ. As DNA, the CDR3 is TGCGCCAGCAGCCCGGGACTAGCGATTTACAATGAGCAGTGCTTC. Protein sequence: CASSPGLAIYNEQCF. Full variable domain (outside the CDR3, taken from reference TRBV5-1 and TRBJ2-1): KAGVTQTPRYLIKTRGQQVTLSCSPISGHRSVSWYQQTPGQGLQFLFEYFSETQRNKGNFPGRFSGRQFSNSRSEMNVSTLELGDSALYLCASSPGLAIYNEQCFGPGTRLTVL.

The chain employs TRBV20-1 and TRBJ1-1; TRBD1 matches 8 bases. The ends lost 2 bases at V and 1 base at J; junction bases unmatched: 6. Germline V gene sequence: CDR1 DFQATT, CDR2 SNEGSKA (reference sequence). This CDR3 is 15 amino acids long. The CDR3 DNA reads TGCAGTGCTAGACCTCCGGGACAGGCGAACACTGAAGCTTTCTTT. Translating gives CSARPPGQANTEAFF.

This clonotype is categorized as medium-sized. The chain couples TRBV6-1 to TRBJ1-2; no clear D gene. The germline gives CDR1 MNHNS, CDR2 SASEGT. V lost 4 bases and J 2 bases, leaving 8 bases between the germline ends. The CDR3 consists of 13 residues. For the CDR3, the DNA is TGTGCCAGCAGTGGTACAGAAAACTATGGCTACACCTTC. This translates into CASSGTENYGYTF.

With respect to this clonotype: At one of its ends the junction is not consistent with the germline gene, which may arise from a read error. The chain has TRBV5-4 and TRBJ2-1; no firm D call. The CDR3 length is 12 residues. From germline, CDR1 is SGHNT and CDR2 YYREEE (reference sequence). Written as DNA, the CDR3 is TGCGCCAGCAGCCGCCTGGGGAATGAGCAGTTCTTC. Encoded protein: CASSRLGNEQFF.

By sample fraction, this clonotype is medium-sized. The genes are TRBV6-1 and TRBJ2-1; the D gene is possibly TRBD2 (6 bases). Deletions cut 0 bases from V and 2 bases from J, with 8 bases between. Germline CDR1 reads MNHNS; CDR2 reads SASEGT. The CDR3 spans 15 residues. CDR3 sequence reads: CASSEAGGTYNEQFF. The DNA for the CDR3 is TGTGCCAGCAGTGAAGCCGGGGGTACCTACAATGAGCAGTTCTTC.

This clonotype was observed a handful of times. The chain combines TRBV6-1 with TRBJ1-2; 12 nucleotides line up with TRBD1. This CDR3 is 16 amino acids long. Germline lookup yields CDR1 MNHNS and CDR2 SASEGT. The V and J ends lost 4 bases and 2 bases, in that order; junction bases with no gene match: 5. CDR3 nucleotides: TGTGCCAGCAGTGGCCGGGACAGGGGGCCCAACTATGGCTACACCTTC. Translating it yields CASSGRDRGPNYGYTF.

The V gene is TRBV5-1, the J gene TRBJ2-1, with D possibly matching TRBD1 (5 bases). V lost 2 bases, J lost 9 bases, and 15 bases lay in between. The germline CDR1 and CDR2 sequences are SGHRS and YFSETQ. The CDR3 runs to 14 residues. The CDR3 is CASSFSGRMSEQFF. As DNA, the CDR3 is TGCGCCAGCAGCTTCTCAGGGCGCATGAGTGAGCAGTTCTTC.

The V call is TRBV5-1, the J call TRBJ1-1; TRBD1 aligns across 7 bases. CDR3 length: 15 residues. The junction had 3 bases not matched to a gene; V was cut back by 0 bases and J by 1 base. Per germline, CDR1 SGHRS and CDR2 YFSETQ. CDR3 nucleotides: TGCGCCAGCAGCTTGGGGGGACAGAGGAACACTGAAGCTTTCTTT. Protein product: CASSLGGQRNTEAFF. Filled out from reference TRBV5-1 and TRBJ1-1, the complete variable domain reads KAGVTQTPRYLIKTRGQQVTLSCSPISGHRSVSWYQQTPGQGLQFLFEYFSETQRNKGNFPGRFSGRQFSNSRSEMNVSTLELGDSALYLCASSLGGQRNTEAFFGQGTRLTVV.

This clonotype was observed a few times. The rearrangement uses TRBV12-3 or TRBV12-4 and TRBJ2-6; D unclear. V shed 2 bases and J shed 0 bases, with 11 bases lying between them. The CDR3 is made up of 17 amino acids. CDR3 region: CASSLIPTSSGANVLTF. In DNA form, the CDR3 reads TGTGCCAGCAGTTTAATCCCCACGAGCTCTGGGGCCAACGTCCTGACTTTC.

This clonotype showed up just a few times. The genes are TRBV15 and TRBJ1-1, with 8 nucleotides matching TRBD1. Looked up from germline, CDR1 is LNHNV and CDR2 is YYDKDF (reference sequence). This CDR3 is 17 amino acids long. V lost 9 bases, J lost 10 bases, and 25 bases stayed unmatched. CDR3 protein: CATARAAQGAGAIGAFF. The CDR3 DNA reads TGTGCCACTGCCAGGGCAGCCCAGGGGGCCGGTGCGATAGGAGCTTTCTTT.

The J gene is TRBJ2-7, the V gene TRBV5-4, with TRBD2 matching over 9 bases. Germline lookup yields CDR1 SGHNT and CDR2 YYREEE (reference sequence). The ends lost 0 bases at V and 3 bases at J; junction bases unmatched: 7. The CDR3 contains 16 residues. In DNA form, the CDR3 reads TGTGCCAGCAGCTTGGCGCCTAGCGGGAACAACTACGAGCAGTACTTC. This encodes CASSLAPSGNNYEQYF.

This clonotype qualifies as large (0.1 to 1%). This sequence joins TRBV29-1 and TRBJ2-3, with 9 bases matching TRBD2. The CDR3 runs to 15 residues. CDR1 SQVTM and CDR2 ANQGSEA come from the germline V gene. The ends lost 7 bases at V and 2 bases at J; junction bases unmatched: 10. CDR3 nucleotides: TGCAGCGCTTTGAGGGCTAGCGGGAACACAGATACGCAGTATTTT. Translation: CSALRASGNTDTQYF.

The V call is TRBV27, the J call TRBJ2-7; 11 positions agree with TRBD2. Germline V lookup: CDR1 MNHEY, CDR2 SMNVEV (reference sequence). Germline trimming cut 2 bases from V and 4 bases from J; bases unmatched to any gene: 10. The CDR3 loop spans 17 amino acids. The CDR3, as DNA: TGTGCCAGCAGTTTAATGGCTAGCGGGGGGCCTGGGTACGAGCAGTACTTC. This translates into CASSLMASGGPGYEQYF.

V and J are TRBV2 and TRBJ2-1, with D uncertain. V lost 0 bases to trimming and J lost 6 bases, with 6 bases between them. Looked up from germline, CDR1 is SNHLY and CDR2 is FYNNEI. The CDR3 is 13 residues long. CDR3 sequence reads: CASSEAVANEQFF. CDR3 in DNA: TGTGCCAGCAGTGAAGCGGTAGCCAATGAGCAGTTCTTC.

This clonotype qualifies as medium-sized. The rearrangement links TRBV29-1 to TRBJ1-5; 7 bases map to TRBD1. The CDR3 is made up of 13 amino acids. Germline V gives CDR1 SQVTM, CDR2 ANQGSEA. After removal of 4 bases from V and 4 bases from J, the junction contained 4 bases not matched to a gene. CDR3 sequence reads: CSVGQGGNQPQHF. In nucleotides, the CDR3 is TGCAGCGTTGGGCAGGGGGGTAATCAGCCCCAGCATTTT.

This clonotype was found a few times. The chain has TRBV20-1 and TRBJ2-1; 12 nucleotides align to TRBD2. The CDR3 runs to 16 residues. The V and J ends lost 0 bases and 4 bases, in that order; junction bases with no gene match: 4. Germline V gives CDR1 DFQATT, CDR2 SNEGSKA (reference sequence). The CDR3 here is CSARDRLAGAYNEQFF. CDR3 DNA: TGCAGTGCTAGAGATCGACTAGCGGGGGCTTACAATGAGCAGTTCTTC.

With respect to this clonotype: With a much larger clone just one base away, this may be a read error. The chain couples TRBV19 to TRBJ2-1, with D perhaps matching TRBD1 (8 bases). CDR1 is LNHDA and CDR2 is SQIVND in the germline V gene (reference sequence). This CDR3 is 16 amino acids long. The CDR3 coding sequence is TGTGCCAGCACAGGGGGTCCGGGGGGATCCTACAATGAGAAGTTCTTC. This codes for CASTGGPGGSYNEKFF.

The chain is built from TRBV5-1 and TRBJ1-6, with 7 nucleotides matching TRBD1. V trimming: 0 bases; J trimming: 7 bases; junction bases outside the gene matches: 7. CDR1 and CDR2 (germline): SGHRS, YFSETQ. This CDR3 contains 16 residues. CDR3 DNA sequence: TGCGCCAGCAGCTTGGCGGCAGGGGGAACGAATTCACCCCTCCACTTT. This codes for CASSLAAGGTNSPLHF.

Comment on this clonotype: Possible read error: a much larger clone is one base away. The genes are TRBV6-5 and TRBJ2-1; TRBD1 is a possible D gene (6 bases). Germline lookup yields CDR1 MNHEY and CDR2 SVGAGI. Between the trimmed V and J ends, which lost 3 bases and 4 bases, there was a span of 13 bases. The CDR3 has 15 residues. The CDR3 sequence: CASSYGTGSYNEQFF. CDR3 coding DNA: TGTGCCAGCAGTTATGGCACAGGGTCGTACAATGAGCAGTTCTTC.

On this clonotype: This clone may be a read error of a much larger clone one base away. V gene TRBV6-5 combines with J gene TRBJ2-7; D assignment may be TRBD1 or TRBD2 (6 bases each). The germline V gene encodes CDR1 MNHEY and CDR2 SVGAGI. The CDR3 covers 12 residues. V was cut by 6 bases and J by 3 bases, with 9 bases left in between. CDR3 amino acids: CASRRDNYEQYF. The CDR3 DNA sequence: TGTGCCAGCAGGCGGGACAACTACGAGCAGTACTTC.

This clonotype is categorized as medium-sized. The chain uses TRBV27 and TRBJ1-2, with no clear D. Looked up from germline, CDR1 is MNHEY and CDR2 is SMNVEV (reference sequence). Deletions cut 4 bases from V and 8 bases from J, with 20 bases between. CDR3 size: 15 residues. Written as DNA, the CDR3 is TGTGCCAGCAGTTCTATCCCGCTTGCCCCTATGGGCTACACCTTC. It codes for CASSSIPLAPMGYTF.

This clonotype is medium-sized (0.01 to 0.1%). The CDR3 here is CASSRGTETYEQYF. CDR3 coding DNA: TGTGCCAGTAGTAGGGGGACAGAGACCTACGAGCAGTACTTC. The gene calls are TRBV19 and TRBJ2-7; 7 bases are a match to TRBD1. Germline CDR1 LNHDA, CDR2 SQIVND (reference sequence). With 4 bases clipped from V and 2 bases from J, the junction kept 5 bases outside the gene matches. This CDR3 has 14 amino acids.